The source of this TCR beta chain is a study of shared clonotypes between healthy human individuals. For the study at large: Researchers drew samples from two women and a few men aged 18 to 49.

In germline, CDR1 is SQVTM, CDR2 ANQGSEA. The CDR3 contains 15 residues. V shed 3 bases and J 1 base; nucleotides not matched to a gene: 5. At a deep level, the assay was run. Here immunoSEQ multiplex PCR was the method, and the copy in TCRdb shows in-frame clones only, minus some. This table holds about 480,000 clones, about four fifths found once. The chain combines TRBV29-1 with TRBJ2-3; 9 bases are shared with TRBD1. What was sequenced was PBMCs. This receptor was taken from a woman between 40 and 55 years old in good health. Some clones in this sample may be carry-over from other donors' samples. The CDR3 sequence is CSVEGGDRGTDTQYF. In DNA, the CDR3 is TGCAGCGTTGAGGGCGGGGACAGGGGCACAGATACGCAGTATTTT.